Listed below are T cell receptor beta chains from one sample, sequenced in a study of blood T cells in healthy people across ages. One entry per CDR3 protein results from TCRdb running MiXCR on the 5' RACE reads. The sample comprises approximately 1,700,000 distinct CDR3 sequences, roughly two fifths of which are singletons, and under 30% rests with the top ten. Sequenced input: blood. All receptors derive from a human donor in good health. Each CDR3 is given with its conserved first and last residue. A D gene is named only where the DNA matches it firmly. Expanded clones are given a class, and other clones once, few, many or no size at all.

d_call	clone_size	v_call	j_call	cdr3_aa	cdr3_nt
TRBD2	.	TRBV7-2	TRBJ2-3	CASSFPSDGGADDTQYF	TGTGCCAGCAGCTTCCCCTCTGACGGGGGGGCGGATGATACGCAGTATTTT
.	many	TRBV15	TRBJ2-5	CATSRYSDQETQYF	TGTGCCACCAGCAGGTACAGCGATCAAGAGACCCAGTACTTC
TRBD1	.	TRBV7-9	TRBJ2-7	CASSSPGQGTSGSYEQYF	TGTGCCAGCAGCTCCCCGGGACAGGGGACCAGTGGCTCCTACGAGCAGTACTTC
TRBD1	.	TRBV9	TRBJ1-2	CAGSGQGAHNYGYTF	TGTGCCGGCAGCGGACAGGGCGCCCATAACTATGGCTACACCTTC
TRBD2	few	TRBV27	TRBJ2-7	CASSLAGDFSYEQYF	TGTGCCAGCAGTTTAGCGGGGGATTTCTCCTACGAGCAGTACTTC
TRBD1	few	TRBV10-3	TRBJ2-3	CAISKDRALTDTQYF	TGTGCCATCAGCAAGGACAGGGCCCTCACAGATACGCAGTATTTT
TRBD2	many	TRBV11-1	TRBJ2-2	CASSLGVAGANTGELFF	TGTGCCAGCAGCTTAGGGGTAGCGGGGGCGAACACCGGGGAGCTGTTTTTT
TRBD1	.	TRBV20-1	TRBJ1-4	CSATDRGNEKLFF	TGCAGTGCTACTGACAGGGGGAATGAAAAACTGTTTTTT
TRBD1	few	TRBV6-6	TRBJ1-4	CGTGGTEKLFF	TGTGGTACAGGGGGGACCGAAAAACTGTTTTTT
.	.	TRBV29-1	TRBJ2-5	CSVLGGAPKYQETQYF	TGCAGCGTGCTCGGCGGGGCCCCAAAGTACCAAGAGACCCAGTACTTC
.	few	TRBV27	TRBJ1-2	CASSYRALGDYGYTF	TGTGCCAGCAGTTACCGGGCCCTCGGGGACTATGGCTACACCTTC
.	.	TRBV10-3	TRBJ2-1	CAISRGKENEQFF	TGTGCCATCAGTCGAGGGAAAGAGAATGAGCAGTTCTTC
.	.	TRBV24-1	TRBJ2-7	CATSDPTSQTAPEQYF	TGTGCCACCAGTGATCCAACTTCCCAGACCGCTCCTGAGCAGTACTTC
.	.	TRBV6-5	TRBJ1-2	CASSYRDLRGGYTF	TGTGCCAGCAGTTACCGGGACCTAAGAGGGGGCTACACCTTC
TRBD1	few	TRBV7-9	TRBJ1-2	CASSETGSYYGYTF	TGTGCCAGCAGCGAGACAGGGAGTTACTATGGCTACACCTTC
TRBD2	.	TRBV12-3/TRBV12-4	TRBJ2-1	CASSFSGGPLYNEQFF	TGTGCCAGCTCATTTAGCGGGGGTCCCCTCTACAATGAGCAGTTCTTC
TRBD1	few	TRBV6-5	TRBJ1-2	CASSIGTGIAYGYTF	TGTGCCAGCAGTATCGGGACAGGGATCGCCTATGGCTACACCTTC
TRBD2	.	TRBV20-1	TRBJ2-3	CSVGGNTDTQYF	TGCAGTGTCGGGGGGAACACAGATACGCAGTATTTT
TRBD1	.	TRBV14	TRBJ1-2	CASSQIGTAYGYTF	TGTGCCAGCAGCCAAATTGGGACAGCCTATGGCTACACCTTC
.	few	TRBV4-1	TRBJ1-2	CASSQEGAFYGYTF	TGCGCCAGCAGCCAAGAAGGGGCTTTCTATGGCTACACCTTC
TRBD2	few	TRBV20-1	TRBJ2-3	CSATPSGGFTDTQYF	TGCAGTGCTACCCCTAGCGGGGGATTCACAGATACGCAGTATTTT
TRBD1	.	TRBV5-1	TRBJ1-4	CASSLETGGSQLFF	TGCGCCAGCAGCTTGGAGACAGGGGGGAGCCAACTGTTTTTT
.	.	TRBV12-3/TRBV12-4	TRBJ2-1	CASSFESGGRQFF	TGTGCCAGCAGTTTTGAAAGTGGGGGCCGCCAGTTCTTC
TRBD1	.	TRBV24-1	TRBJ2-1	CATSDRTGGRSYNEQFF	TGTGCCACCAGTGATCGGACAGGGGGCAGGTCCTACAATGAGCAGTTCTTC
.	.	TRBV4-3	TRBJ2-1	CASSQGVGGGQFF	TGCGCCAGCAGCCAAGGGGTCGGGGGTGGGCAGTTCTTC
.	.	TRBV5-1	TRBJ2-3	CASSSGGGSLQDTQYF	TGCGCCAGCAGCTCTGGGGGGGGCAGCCTGCAGGATACGCAGTATTTT
TRBD2	few	TRBV5-1	TRBJ2-3	CASSRGSGVNTDTQYF	TGCGCCAGCAGCCGAGGAAGCGGGGTAAACACAGATACGCAGTATTTT
.	.	TRBV12-3/TRBV12-4	TRBJ1-5	CTSCGQGLQPQHF	TGTACCAGCTGCGGGCAGGGACTTCAGCCCCAGCATTTT
.	few	TRBV27	TRBJ2-7	CASSSQVSYEQYF	TGTGCCAGCAGCTCGCAGGTCTCCTACGAGCAGTACTTC
.	.	TRBV7-2	TRBJ2-1	CASSATGIAQETQFF	TGTGCCAGCAGTGCTACCGGGATCGCTCAGGAGACCCAGTTCTTC
TRBD2	.	TRBV6-5	TRBJ2-7	CASSYADWGEGEQYF	TGTGCCAGCAGTTACGCCGACTGGGGGGAGGGCGAGCAGTACTTC
TRBD1	.	TRBV6-5	TRBJ2-7	CASSTTGASSYEQYF	TGTGCCAGCAGTACTACAGGGGCTAGCTCCTACGAGCAGTACTTC
TRBD1	.	TRBV6-1	TRBJ1-5	CASSGGQGNQPQHF	TGTGCCAGCAGCGGCGGACAGGGGAATCAGCCCCAGCATTTT
.	.	TRBV7-9	TRBJ2-7	CASSLSSAEQYF	TGTGCCAGCAGCTTAAGTTCCGCCGAGCAGTACTTC
.	.	TRBV24-1	TRBJ2-7	CATSGSLGVEQYF	TGTGCCACCAGTGGGTCCCTCGGGGTCGAGCAGTACTTC
.	few	TRBV13	TRBJ2-7	CASSLTHGSYEQYF	TGTGCCAGCAGCTTAACCCACGGATCCTACGAGCAGTACTTC
.	few	TRBV7-9	TRBJ2-7	CASSSGFNPYEQYF	TGTGCCAGCAGCTCCGGGTTTAACCCCTACGAGCAGTACTTC
.	few	TRBV20-1	TRBJ2-7	CSARDSGDPSRYEQYF	TGCAGTGCTAGAGATTCAGGGGACCCATCGAGGTACGAGCAGTACTTC
.	few	TRBV7-2	TRBJ2-1	CASSGRHYEQFF	TGTGCCAGCAGCGGCCGACACTACGAGCAGTTCTTC
.	few	TRBV12-3/TRBV12-4	TRBJ2-5	CASSLARVLGETQYF	TGTGCCAGCAGTTTAGCGCGAGTGTTAGGAGAGACCCAGTACTTC
TRBD2	.	TRBV7-8	TRBJ2-1	CASSQTSGGVWQEQFF	TGTGCCAGCAGCCAGACTAGCGGGGGGGTATGGCAGGAGCAGTTCTTC